These 19 T cell receptor beta chains were all obtained from the same sample, sequenced in a study of blood T cell repertoires in COVID-19. The repertoire was sequenced with immunoSEQ multiplex PCR; TCRdb's copy has only in-frame clones and lacks some. The sample has about 280,000 clones, approximately 86% seen once; the top ten hold about an eighth. The specimen sequenced was peripheral blood. These receptors all stem from a woman in her 70s with COVID-19, enrolled during active disease.

The CDR3 spells CASSRTSGGNYEQYF. CDR3 DNA sequence: TGTGCCAGCAGCAGGACTAGCGGGGGTAACTACGAGCAGTACTTC. V and J are TRBV6-1 and TRBJ2-7; 13 bases map to TRBD2. The CDR3 is made up of 15 amino acids. In germline, CDR1 is MNHNS, CDR2 SASEGT. The junction had 5 bases not matched to a gene; V was cut back by 6 bases and J by 3 bases.

The V gene is TRBV9, the J gene TRBJ1-2; 7 bases fit TRBD1. CDR3 length equals 17 residues. J lost 0 bases, V lost 4 bases, and 12 bases had no gene match. Germline lookup yields CDR1 SGDLS and CDR2 YYNGEE. The CDR3, as DNA: TGTGCCAGCAGCCCCACCTCGACAGGGTATACTAACTATGGCTACACCTTC. Translation: CASSPTSTGYTNYGYTF.

The rearrangement joins TRBV15 to TRBJ2-7; tentatively, D is TRBD2 (6 bases). Deletions cut 3 bases from V and 9 bases from J, with 12 bases between. From germline, CDR1 is LNHNV and CDR2 YYDKDF (reference sequence). The CDR3 is 12 amino acids. CDR3 in amino acids: CATSSRREAQYF. The CDR3 DNA sequence: TGTGCCACCAGCAGTAGGAGGGAAGCGCAGTACTTC.

V and J are TRBV7-9 and TRBJ2-7; 9 nucleotides line up with TRBD1. Unmatched junction bases numbered 8, after V lost 5 bases and J lost 3 bases. Germline CDR1 is SEHNR and CDR2 is FQNEAQ (reference sequence). The length of the CDR3 is 15 residues. This CDR3 is CASSPQGALGYEQYF. In nucleotides, the CDR3 is TGTGCCAGCAGCCCACAGGGGGCTTTGGGCTACGAGCAGTACTTC. Full variable domain (missing parts from reference TRBV7-9 and TRBJ2-7): DTGVSQNPRHKITKRGQNVTFRCDPISEHNRLYWYRQTLGQGPEFLTYFQNEAQLEKSRLLSDRFSAERPKGSFSTLEIQRTEQGDSAMYLCASSPQGALGYEQYFGPGTRLTVT.

The chain is built from TRBV12-3 or TRBV12-4 and TRBJ1-5, with a possible D match to TRBD1 (6 bases). Trimming pared 3 bases from V and 7 bases from J, leaving 10 bases between. The CDR3 is made up of 13 amino acids. This chain's CDR3 is CASSFGGQQPQHF. The DNA of the CDR3 is TGTGCCAGCAGTTTCGGGGGGCAGCAGCCCCAGCATTTT.

The chain recombines TRBV30 with TRBJ1-3; 8 bases align to TRBD1. The CDR3 consists of 16 residues. V trimming: 0 bases; J trimming: 0 bases; junction bases outside the gene matches: 4. Germline loops: CDR1 GTSNPN, CDR2 SVGIG (reference sequence). CDR3 region: CAWSVGQAYSGNTIYF. CDR3 sequence (DNA): TGTGCCTGGAGTGTGGGACAGGCTTACTCTGGAAACACCATATATTTT.

The CDR3 nucleotides read TGTGCCAGCAGCTTAGAGTACGGACAGGGCTACTCCTACGAGCAGTACTTC. Translated: CASSLEYGQGYSYEQYF. The chain combines TRBV11-2 with TRBJ2-7; 8 nucleotides align to TRBD1. In germline, CDR1 is SGHAT, CDR2 FQNNGV. This CDR3 comprises 17 residues. V lost 0 bases, J lost 0 bases, and 7 bases stayed unmatched.

This sequence joins TRBV27 and TRBJ1-5, with a tentative D call TRBD1 (5 bases). The CDR3 runs to 13 residues. V was clipped by 3 bases and J by 7 bases, with 10 bases between them. The germline gives CDR1 MNHEY, CDR2 SMNVEV (reference sequence). CDR3 amino acids: CASSFGGLQPQHF. CDR3 coding DNA: TGTGCCAGCAGTTTCGGGGGATTACAGCCCCAGCATTTT.

The V gene is TRBV5-1, the J gene TRBJ2-5; D unclear. V lost 3 bases and J lost 2, with 8 bases in between. The CDR3 has 13 residues. CDR1 is SGHRS and CDR2 is YFSETQ in the germline V gene. Here the CDR3 DNA reads TGCGCCAGCAGCTCCGGTCTTCAAGAGACCCAGTACTTC. Encoded protein: CASSSGLQETQYF. The complete variable domain, with remaining parts taken from reference TRBV5-1 and TRBJ2-5, reads KAGVTQTPRYLIKTRGQQVTLSCSPISGHRSVSWYQQTPGQGLQFLFEYFSETQRNKGNFPGRFSGRQFSNSRSEMNVSTLELGDSALYLCASSSGLQETQYFGPGTRLLVL.

This chain links TRBV5-1 with TRBJ2-7; 11 bases match TRBD2. CDR1 is SGHRS, CDR2 YFSETQ, per germline. The CDR3 extends over 15 amino acids. Trimming cost V 8 bases and J 4 bases; bases outside gene matches: 11. CDR3 amino acids: CASNPTSGALYEQYF. The CDR3 bases are TGCGCCAGTAATCCGACTAGCGGGGCACTTTACGAGCAGTACTTC.

V and J are TRBV28 and TRBJ1-1, with a possible D match to TRBD1 (6 bases). The V gene lost 4 bases and the J gene lost 0 bases, with 15 bases spanning the gap. In germline, CDR1 is MDHEN, CDR2 SYDVKM. This CDR3 spans 16 amino acids. The CDR3 here is CASSWTENLMNTEAFF. The CDR3 DNA is TGTGCCAGCAGTTGGACAGAGAACCTTATGAACACTGAAGCTTTCTTT.

A note on this clone: Distinct nucleotide sequences in the sample also encode this CDR3. This chain links TRBV6-5 with TRBJ2-1, with D tentatively TRBD2 (6 bases). Germline values: CDR1 MNHEY, CDR2 SVGAGI. Trimming cost V 0 bases and J 7 bases, with 13 bases left between them. The CDR3 runs to 15 residues. DNA of the CDR3: TGTGCCAGCAGTTACTCGAGCGGAGGGCGGAATGAGCAGTTCTTC. It specifies CASSYSSGGRNEQFF.

The chain uses TRBV9 and TRBJ2-5, with D tentatively TRBD1 (7 bases). V lost 2 bases and J 1 base, leaving 9 bases between the germline ends. Germline CDR1 reads SGDLS; CDR2 reads YYNGEE. This CDR3 region has 14 residues. The CDR3, as DNA: TGTGCCAGCAGCGTGCAGGGGGGCCAAGAGACCCAGTACTTC. Translated, it gives CASSVQGGQETQYF.

The J gene is TRBJ1-1, the V gene TRBV6-6; 8 positions agree with TRBD1. The CDR3 length is 11 residues. Looked up from germline, CDR1 is MNHNY and CDR2 is SVGAGI (reference sequence). Trimming at V came to 5 bases and at J to 11 bases, leaving 4 bases not matched to a gene. The CDR3: CASSKTGDAFF. The CDR3 DNA follows: TGTGCCAGCAGTAAGACAGGGGACGCTTTCTTT.

The V gene is TRBV6-1, the J gene TRBJ2-5, with a possible D match to TRBD2 (6 bases). Germline lookup yields CDR1 MNHNS and CDR2 SASEGT. Trimming removed 2 bases from V and 5 bases from J, with 18 bases in between. This CDR3 spans 16 amino acids. The CDR3 loop is CASSETQAGRGETQYF. CDR3 DNA: TGTGCCAGCAGTGAAACCCAGGCGGGGCGGGGTGAGACCCAGTACTTC.

The rearrangement joins TRBV3-1 (or the pseudogene TRBV3-2) to TRBJ1-1; 9 bases agree with TRBD1. With 3 bases clipped from V and 3 bases from J, the junction kept 8 bases outside the gene matches. Germline V lookup: CDR1 LGHDT, CDR2 YNNKEL (reference sequence). The CDR3 is 16 residues long. CDR3 DNA: TGTGCCAGCAGCCAGGGGGGACAGGGTCATTACACTGAAGCTTTCTTT. It encodes CASSQGGQGHYTEAFF.

This clone was seen more than once but under ten times. This chain uses TRBV20-1 with TRBJ1-1; the D is unclear. Deletions cut 3 bases from V and 0 bases from J, with 5 bases between. Germline V gene sequence: CDR1 DFQATT, CDR2 SNEGSKA (reference sequence). The CDR3 contains 12 residues. CDR3: CSASHMNTEAFF. The CDR3 nucleotides read TGCAGTGCTAGTCACATGAACACTGAAGCTTTCTTT.

The genes are TRBV27 and TRBJ1-4; D gene ambiguous. Germline V gene sequence: CDR1 MNHEY, CDR2 SMNVEV (reference sequence). The CDR3 loop spans 15 amino acids. Trimming pared 1 base from V and 4 bases from J, leaving 10 bases between. The CDR3 DNA sequence: TGTGCCAGCAGTTTATGGGCCGGACTTAATGAAAAACTGTTTTTT. Amino acids: CASSLWAGLNEKLFF.

The chain is built from TRBV19 and TRBJ1-1, with TRBD1 identical over 7 bases. The trim removed 5 bases at V and 1 base at J, leaving 10 bases unmatched. There are 16 residues in the CDR3. CDR1 is LNHDA, CDR2 SQIVND, per germline (reference sequence). CDR3: CASSPPLGQANTEAFF. Here the CDR3 DNA reads TGTGCCAGTAGTCCCCCCTTAGGACAGGCGAACACTGAAGCTTTCTTT.